A selection of T cell receptor beta chains follows, all from one sample in a study of T cells in tumors after PD-1 blockade. Measured with immunoSEQ multiplex PCR; TCRdb has only the in-frame clones, and not every one. The sample consists of approximately 47,000 clones, around 80% of them appearing once. The input for sequencing was PBMCs, taken before anti-PD-1 therapy. All receptors derive from a human donor with advanced basal cell or squamous cell carcinoma (not recorded which). CDR3s include the opening cysteine and the closing phenylalanine or tryptophan. The D gene is left open where the match is weak. Clone size is shown for a subset of rows, as once, few, many or a class of expanded clone.

.	.	TRBV6-5	TRBJ1-6	CASTGFYNSPLHF	TGTGCCAGCACAGGGTTTTATAATTCACCCCTCCACTTT
few	TRBD2	TRBV7-9	TRBJ2-7	CASSYSGRETNEQYF	TGTGCCAGCAGCTATAGCGGGAGGGAGACCAACGAGCAGTACTTC
.	.	TRBV2	TRBJ2-5	CASRVTAQETQYF	TGTGCCAGCAGGGTGACAGCCCAAGAGACCCAGTACTTC
.	.	TRBV4-1	TRBJ2-5	CASSLYKGGGGETQYF	TGCGCCAGCAGCCTATATAAAGGGGGTGGAGGCGAGACCCAGTACTTC
.	.	TRBV7-9	TRBJ1-2	CASSPGTRYKLYGYTF	TGTGCCAGCAGCCCCGGGACAAGATACAAACTATATGGCTACACCTTC
.	TRBD1	TRBV18	TRBJ1-6	CASSPDRTGSSPLHF	TGTGCCAGCTCACCCGACCGGACAGGGAGTTCACCCCTCCACTTT
once	.	TRBV10-3	TRBJ2-5	CAISEKETQYF	TGTGCCATCAGTGAAAAAGAGACCCAGTACTTC
.	.	TRBV5-4	TRBJ1-5	CASSLGQGSNQPQHF	TGTGCCAGCAGCTTGGGGCAGGGAAGCAATCAGCCCCAGCATTTT
.	.	TRBV10-3	TRBJ2-7	CAIRGTPEDEQYF	TGTGCCATCAGAGGGACGCCCGAGGACGAGCAGTACTTC
few	.	TRBV14	TRBJ1-6	CASSWSDWDTSSPLHF	TGTGCCAGCAGCTGGTCTGATTGGGACACATCCTCACCCCTCCACTTT
.	.	TRBV7-9	TRBJ1-3	CASSLGGDASSGNTIYF	TGTGCCAGCAGCTTAGGAGGGGACGCTAGCTCTGGAAACACCATATATTTT